These T cell receptor beta chains were read from a single sample in a study of blood T cells in healthy people across ages. TCRdb reanalysed the 5' RACE reads using MiXCR and keeps one entry per CDR3 protein. Among hundreds of thousands of distinct CDR3 sequences listed, approximately 30% were seen once. Sequences were obtained from blood. The origin of the receptors is an elderly woman in good health. The CDR3 runs from the conserved cysteine through the conserved F or W. D genes are given only for firm matches. Part of the rows lack a size; the others show once, few, many or a class for expanded clones.

d_call: TRBD1; clone_size: many; j_call: TRBJ1-5; v_call: TRBV12-3/TRBV12-4; cdr3_nt: TGTGCCAGCACTGTGACAGGGGGGAGCAATCAGCCCCAGCATTTT; cdr3_aa: CASTVTGGSNQPQHF
d_call: TRBD1; clone_size: many; j_call: TRBJ2-3; v_call: TRBV28; cdr3_nt: TGTGCCAGCAGTATAACGGGACAGGGCACAGATACGCAGTATTTT; cdr3_aa: CASSITGQGTDTQYF
d_call: NA; clone_size: few; j_call: TRBJ1-1; v_call: TRBV9; cdr3_nt: TGTGCCAGCAGCGGAGACACAGGGTTTGACACTGAAGCTTTCTTT; cdr3_aa: CASSGDTGFDTEAFF
d_call: NA; clone_size: NA; j_call: TRBJ2-6; v_call: TRBV5-5; cdr3_nt: TGTGCCAGCAGTCCCGGGAGAGCTGGGGCCAACGTCCGGACTTTC; cdr3_aa: CASSPGRAGANVRTF
d_call: TRBD2; clone_size: NA; j_call: TRBJ2-3; v_call: TRBV12-3/TRBV12-4; cdr3_nt: TGTGCCAGCAGTTTATCTAGCGGGAGAACAGATACGCAGTATTTT; cdr3_aa: CASSLSSGRTDTQYF
d_call: NA; clone_size: NA; j_call: TRBJ2-1; v_call: TRBV4-3; cdr3_nt: TGCGCCAGCAGCCAAGTGGGGCGGGCGCAGTCCTACAATGAGCAGTTCTTC; cdr3_aa: CASSQVGRAQSYNEQFF
d_call: TRBD1; clone_size: many; j_call: TRBJ1-2; v_call: TRBV7-2; cdr3_nt: TGTGCCAGCAGCGAAGAGGGAGGGGGCGCGGGTGGCTACACCTTC; cdr3_aa: CASSEEGGGAGGYTF
d_call: NA; clone_size: NA; j_call: TRBJ2-5; v_call: TRBV11-2; cdr3_nt: TGTGCCAGCAGCCAAGGTTCTACTCTGGGGACCCAGTACTTC; cdr3_aa: CASSQGSTLGTQYF
d_call: NA; clone_size: many; j_call: TRBJ2-3; v_call: TRBV3-1; cdr3_nt: TGTGCCAGCAGCCAAAGCTTCACAGATACGCAGTATTTT; cdr3_aa: CASSQSFTDTQYF
d_call: NA; clone_size: NA; j_call: TRBJ1-2; v_call: TRBV20-1; cdr3_nt: TGCAGTCCCAGGGGTCTAGGCTATGGCTACACCTTC; cdr3_aa: CSPRGLGYGYTF
d_call: TRBD2; clone_size: NA; j_call: TRBJ2-5; v_call: TRBV5-6; cdr3_nt: TGTGCCAGCAGCTTAGGACTAGGGAGCACTAAAGAGACCCAGTACTTC; cdr3_aa: CASSLGLGSTKETQYF
d_call: NA; clone_size: NA; j_call: TRBJ2-7; v_call: TRBV3-1; cdr3_nt: TGTGCCAGCACTTTAAGGGGGTTGGAGCAGTACTTC; cdr3_aa: CASTLRGLEQYF
d_call: NA; clone_size: many; j_call: TRBJ1-2; v_call: TRBV20-1; cdr3_nt: TGCAGTGCCGGTGGGTGGTCGGGGGACTATGGCTACACCTTC; cdr3_aa: CSAGGWSGDYGYTF
d_call: NA; clone_size: few; j_call: TRBJ2-3; v_call: TRBV12-3/TRBV12-4; cdr3_nt: TGTGCCAGCAGTCTGTCGTCGGCAGATGCGCAGTATTTT; cdr3_aa: CASSLSSADAQYF
d_call: NA; clone_size: many; j_call: TRBJ2-7; v_call: TRBV6-6; cdr3_nt: TGTGCCAGCAGTGCGGCCCAGTACGAGCAGTACTTC; cdr3_aa: CASSAAQYEQYF
d_call: NA; clone_size: NA; j_call: TRBJ2-1; v_call: TRBV7-2; cdr3_nt: TGTGCCAGCAGCTTAGGTTCCAAGGATGAGCAGTTCTTC; cdr3_aa: CASSLGSKDEQFF
d_call: NA; clone_size: NA; j_call: TRBJ1-1; v_call: TRBV30; cdr3_nt: TGTGCCTGGAGTACAGGCTTCACTGAAGCTTTCTTT; cdr3_aa: CAWSTGFTEAFF
d_call: NA; clone_size: many; j_call: TRBJ2-1; v_call: TRBV7-3; cdr3_nt: TGTGCCAGCAGCTTAAAGGTTTTGGATGAGCAGTTCTTC; cdr3_aa: CASSLKVLDEQFF
d_call: NA; clone_size: NA; j_call: TRBJ1-2; v_call: TRBV7-2; cdr3_nt: TGTGCCAGCAGCCCAGGCAGGGGACAAGCCTATGGCTACACCTTC; cdr3_aa: CASSPGRGQAYGYTF
d_call: TRBD1; clone_size: once; j_call: TRBJ2-5; v_call: TRBV7-6; cdr3_nt: TGTGCCAGCAGCGTAGAGGACAGGGGGACCCACCGACAAGAGACCCAGTACTTC; cdr3_aa: CASSVEDRGTHRQETQYF
d_call: TRBD2; clone_size: many; j_call: TRBJ2-1; v_call: TRBV9; cdr3_nt: TGTGCCAGCAGCGTAGGGGGGACTAGCGGGGGTCGCCCCTACAATGAGCAGTTCTTC; cdr3_aa: CASSVGGTSGGRPYNEQFF
d_call: TRBD1; clone_size: many; j_call: TRBJ1-5; v_call: TRBV2; cdr3_nt: TGTGCCAGCAGGACCACAGGGGCAATTACGCCCCAGCATTTT; cdr3_aa: CASRTTGAITPQHF
d_call: TRBD1; clone_size: NA; j_call: TRBJ2-7; v_call: TRBV5-1; cdr3_nt: TGCGCCAGCAGCTCTAGGACAGGCAGAGGGTCCTACAATGAGCAGTACTTC; cdr3_aa: CASSSRTGRGSYNEQYF
d_call: NA; clone_size: NA; j_call: TRBJ1-1; v_call: TRBV30; cdr3_nt: TGTGCCTGGAGTGAGTCGGCAGGGCGAGGGGAAGCTTTCTTT; cdr3_aa: CAWSESAGRGEAFF
d_call: NA; clone_size: NA; j_call: TRBJ1-5; v_call: TRBV30; cdr3_nt: TGTGCCTGGAGTACGGGGGCAACTCAGCCCCAGCATTTT; cdr3_aa: CAWSTGATQPQHF
d_call: TRBD1; clone_size: once; j_call: TRBJ1-5; v_call: TRBV30; cdr3_nt: TGTGCCTGGGGGACAGGATTACAGCCCCAGCATTTT; cdr3_aa: CAWGTGLQPQHF
d_call: TRBD2; clone_size: NA; j_call: TRBJ2-3; v_call: TRBV20-1; cdr3_nt: TGCAGTGCTAGAGATCCCCGGGGTAGCGGGACCATAGATACGCAGTATTTT; cdr3_aa: CSARDPRGSGTIDTQYF
d_call: NA; clone_size: many; j_call: TRBJ1-1; v_call: TRBV5-1; cdr3_nt: TGCGCCAGCAGCTTGGTCCAGGGTACTGAAGCTTTCTTT; cdr3_aa: CASSLVQGTEAFF
d_call: NA; clone_size: many; j_call: TRBJ2-5; v_call: TRBV5-6; cdr3_nt: TGTGCCAGCAGCTTAGGCGGGGCCCAGTACTTC; cdr3_aa: CASSLGGAQYF
d_call: TRBD1; clone_size: once; j_call: TRBJ2-7; v_call: TRBV3-1; cdr3_nt: TGTACCAGCAGCCAAGCGGCAGGGGGAAACGAGCAGTACTTC; cdr3_aa: CTSSQAAGGNEQYF
d_call: NA; clone_size: few; j_call: TRBJ1-5; v_call: TRBV6-6; cdr3_nt: TGTGCCAGCAGCCATCAACAGGGACATCAGCCCCAGCATTTT; cdr3_aa: CASSHQQGHQPQHF
d_call: TRBD2; clone_size: many; j_call: TRBJ2-1; v_call: TRBV7-9; cdr3_nt: TGTGCCAGCAGCTTAGTGCGAGCGGGGGGTCGTAATGAGCAGTTCTTC; cdr3_aa: CASSLVRAGGRNEQFF
d_call: NA; clone_size: many; j_call: TRBJ2-7; v_call: TRBV3-1; cdr3_nt: TGTGCCAGCAGCCAAAGAGAGCACGAGCAGTACTTC; cdr3_aa: CASSQREHEQYF
d_call: NA; clone_size: many; j_call: TRBJ2-5; v_call: TRBV7-9; cdr3_nt: TGTGCCAGCAGCTTAGATCGGGGTATACTCCGGGAGACCCAGTACTTC; cdr3_aa: CASSLDRGILRETQYF
d_call: NA; clone_size: few; j_call: TRBJ2-7; v_call: TRBV30; cdr3_nt: TGTGCCTGGAGCCTGAGCCGCACGCCGAACTCCTACGAGCAGTACTTC; cdr3_aa: CAWSLSRTPNSYEQYF
d_call: NA; clone_size: NA; j_call: TRBJ2-3; v_call: TRBV12-3/TRBV12-4; cdr3_nt: TGTGCCAGCAGTTTGCAGAGAGTGAGAACAGATACGCAGTATTTT; cdr3_aa: CASSLQRVRTDTQYF
d_call: TRBD2; clone_size: NA; j_call: TRBJ2-1; v_call: TRBV6-6; cdr3_nt: TGTGCCAGCAGGGGGGGGACTAGCGGGGGTCCTAATGAGCAGTTCTTC; cdr3_aa: CASRGGTSGGPNEQFF
d_call: NA; clone_size: many; j_call: TRBJ1-2; v_call: TRBV5-1; cdr3_nt: TGCGCCAGCAGCTCTTTAAGTAGGACTTCTAACTATGGCTACACCTTC; cdr3_aa: CASSSLSRTSNYGYTF
d_call: NA; clone_size: many; j_call: TRBJ2-5; v_call: TRBV28; cdr3_nt: TGTGCCAGCAGTTCCACCGCTCCACAAGAGACCCAGTACTTC; cdr3_aa: CASSSTAPQETQYF
d_call: TRBD2; clone_size: many; j_call: TRBJ2-7; v_call: TRBV28; cdr3_nt: TGTGCCAGCAGCTTTGCGGGGGTGTCCTCCTACGAGCAGTACTTC; cdr3_aa: CASSFAGVSSYEQYF
d_call: TRBD1; clone_size: NA; j_call: TRBJ1-1; v_call: TRBV15; cdr3_nt: TGTGCCACCAGCAGAGGGGGAAGACAGGGATTGAACACTGAAGCTTTCTTT; cdr3_aa: CATSRGGRQGLNTEAFF
d_call: NA; clone_size: few; j_call: TRBJ2-3; v_call: TRBV28; cdr3_nt: TGTGCCAGCACCGCGGGACAGTCCCCGAGGACGCAGTATTTT; cdr3_aa: CASTAGQSPRTQYF
d_call: TRBD2; clone_size: few; j_call: TRBJ2-5; v_call: TRBV27; cdr3_nt: TGTGCCAGCAGTCCGATTAGCGGGGGGACTGAGCAGTACTTC; cdr3_aa: CASSPISGGTEQYF
d_call: TRBD1; clone_size: many; j_call: TRBJ2-1; v_call: TRBV7-3; cdr3_nt: TGTGCCAGCAGCCACCCAGGGGGCGGTTTGGATGAGCAGTTCTTC; cdr3_aa: CASSHPGGGLDEQFF
d_call: TRBD1; clone_size: many; j_call: TRBJ1-2; v_call: TRBV3-1; cdr3_nt: TGTGCCAGCAGCCAAACCGGGACAGAGACCTATGGCTACACCTTC; cdr3_aa: CASSQTGTETYGYTF
d_call: NA; clone_size: many; j_call: TRBJ1-2; v_call: TRBV7-9; cdr3_nt: TGTGCCAGCAGCTTACCAGGAGGGAGCTATGGCTACACCTTC; cdr3_aa: CASSLPGGSYGYTF
d_call: NA; clone_size: few; j_call: TRBJ2-2; v_call: TRBV3-1; cdr3_nt: TGTGCCAGCAGCCAAACAGGGTACACCGGGGAGCTGTTTTTT; cdr3_aa: CASSQTGYTGELFF
d_call: NA; clone_size: many; j_call: TRBJ2-5; v_call: TRBV5-1; cdr3_nt: TGCGCCAGCAGCCGGGGGCAGGGCATTCAAGAGACCCAGTACTTC; cdr3_aa: CASSRGQGIQETQYF
d_call: NA; clone_size: NA; j_call: TRBJ1-4; v_call: TRBV20-1; cdr3_nt: TGCAGTGCTAGAGATATGGAGGGGGTGCAAGAAAAACTGTTTTTT; cdr3_aa: CSARDMEGVQEKLFF
d_call: NA; clone_size: NA; j_call: TRBJ1-1; v_call: TRBV6-5; cdr3_nt: TGTGCCAGCAGCAGGGGCGGGGGACGGGAAACGGCTGAAGCTTTCTTT; cdr3_aa: CASSRGGGRETAEAFF
d_call: NA; clone_size: many; j_call: TRBJ2-3; v_call: TRBV20-1; cdr3_nt: TGCAGTGCTAATCCGGTTACAGATACGCAGTATTTT; cdr3_aa: CSANPVTDTQYF
d_call: NA; clone_size: NA; j_call: TRBJ2-3; v_call: TRBV5-1; cdr3_nt: TGCGCCAGCAGCTTGGCCCGGGCCGGGCCTAGCACAGATACGCAGTATTTT; cdr3_aa: CASSLARAGPSTDTQYF
d_call: TRBD2; clone_size: many; j_call: TRBJ2-1; v_call: TRBV20-1; cdr3_nt: TGCAGTGCCCGATTCGGACTAGCGGGGGGAGTTAAGCAGTTCTTC; cdr3_aa: CSARFGLAGGVKQFF